This passage covers 28 T cell receptor beta chains from one sample sequenced in a study of cytomegalovirus exposure and HLA in healthy donors. Primers: 60 Vbeta forward and 13 Jbeta reverse. Assay: immunoSEQ multiplex PCR; the TCRdb copy retains only in-frame clones and omits some. The sample includes roughly 200,000 clones, more than 75% of them seen just once. Material for sequencing was PBMCs. The receptors originated from a woman under 40 in good health and CMV-seropositive.

The chain couples TRBV19 to TRBJ2-1, with D uncertain. The CDR3 consists of 15 residues. The germline V and J ends were trimmed by 7 bases and 0 bases, with 13 bases remaining between them. Per germline, CDR1 LNHDA and CDR2 SQIVND (reference sequence). The CDR3 region has the DNA TGTGCCAGTAAGTTCGACCGGAGCTCCTACAATGAGCAGTTCTTC. Translated, it gives CASKFDRSSYNEQFF.

J is TRBJ2-3 and V is TRBV5-4; 10 nucleotides agree with TRBD2. The germline V gene has CDR1 SGHNT and CDR2 YYREEE (reference sequence). J gave up 5 bases and V 7 bases, and 7 bases lay outside the gene matches. The CDR3 totals 14 residues. The CDR3 DNA reads TGTGCCAGCGGAGCGGGAGGGCCTGAAGATACGCAGTATTTT. Residues: CASGAGGPEDTQYF.

This rearrangement joins TRBV7-8 to TRBJ1-1; no firm D call. The CDR3 totals 16 residues. V gave up 3 bases and J gave up 5 bases, with 19 bases separating them. CDR1 is SGHVS, CDR2 FQNEAQ, per germline. DNA for the CDR3: TGTGCCAGCAGCTTCTCCTCTGGAAGGGAGGGAACTGAAGCTTTCTTT. Protein sequence: CASSFSSGREGTEAFF.

The genes are TRBV5-5 and TRBJ1-3; D is uncertain. There are 16 residues in the CDR3. CDR1 is SGHKS and CDR2 is YYEKEE in the germline V gene (reference sequence). V was cut by 4 bases and J by 0 bases, with 14 bases left in between. This chain's CDR3 is CASSGSFGSSGNTIYF. CDR3 DNA: TGTGCCAGCAGCGGGTCTTTCGGGTCCTCTGGAAACACCATATATTTT.

The chain carries TRBV30 and TRBJ2-7; D ambiguous. Trimming shortened V by 1 base and J by 7 bases, and 8 bases separated the two germline ends. The CDR3 sequence is 11 residues long. Germline V lookup: CDR1 GTSNPN, CDR2 SVGIG (reference sequence). In DNA form, the CDR3 reads TGTGCCTGGAGTGCCGGAGTGGAGCAGTACTTC. It specifies CAWSAGVEQYF.

V usage is TRBV30 and J usage is TRBJ2-7, with 10 bases identical to TRBD1. The V and J ends lost 3 bases and 10 bases, in that order; junction bases with no gene match: 15. This CDR3 contains 15 residues. Germline V CDR1 and CDR2: GTSNPN, SVGIG (reference sequence). The CDR3 sequence is CAWREGTGEIRQQYF. CDR3 coding DNA: TGTGCCTGGAGGGAGGGGACAGGGGAAATACGACAACAGTACTTC.

V and J are TRBV28 and TRBJ1-2; TRBD1 agrees at 8 bases. Germline CDR1 is MDHEN and CDR2 is SYDVKM. The CDR3 is 14 amino acids. Trimming removed 6 bases from V and 5 bases from J; junction bases left unmatched: 8. CDR3 loop: CASRARDRPYGYTF. CDR3 nucleotides: TGTGCCAGCAGAGCCAGGGACAGGCCGTATGGCTACACCTTC.

The J gene is TRBJ2-7, the V gene TRBV7-9; D may be TRBD2 (5 bases). The ends were cut back, 1 base at V and 6 bases at J, with 13 bases in the middle. CDR3 length: 14 residues. Germline CDR1 and CDR2: SEHNR and FQNEAQ (reference sequence). Here the CDR3 DNA reads TGTGCCAGCAGCTTAGGGACTTCCATGGGCGAGCAGTACTTC. It codes for CASSLGTSMGEQYF. Using reference TRBV7-9 and TRBJ2-7 for the parts outside the CDR3, the full variable domain is DTGVSQNPRHKITKRGQNVTFRCDPISEHNRLYWYRQTLGQGPEFLTYFQNEAQLEKSRLLSDRFSAERPKGSFSTLEIQRTEQGDSAMYLCASSLGTSMGEQYFGPGTRLTVT.

V gene TRBV19 combines with J gene TRBJ1-6, with D possibly TRBD1 on 5 matching bases. Trimming pared 4 bases from V and 3 bases from J, leaving 7 bases between. This CDR3 comprises 14 residues. Germline V gives CDR1 LNHDA, CDR2 SQIVND (reference sequence). The CDR3 spells CASSNQGYNSPLHF. The CDR3 nucleotides are TGTGCCAGTAGTAACCAGGGCTATAATTCACCCCTCCACTTT.

This clone came up once. CDR3 sequence reads: CASSFHWDRGPRNTEAFF. The DNA for the CDR3 is TGTGCCAGCAGCTTTCATTGGGACAGGGGGCCCCGGAACACTGAAGCTTTCTTT. The chain is built from TRBV11-2 and TRBJ1-1; 12 bases map to TRBD1. Looked up from germline, CDR1 is SGHAT and CDR2 is FQNNGV. With V trimmed by 3 bases and J by 1 base, 9 bases remained unmatched. The CDR3 runs to 18 residues.

This rearrangement joins TRBV7-3 to TRBJ2-3, with 8 bases identical to TRBD2. Germline CDR1 SGHTA, CDR2 FQGTGA. J lost 2 bases, V lost 2 bases, and 6 bases had no gene match. The CDR3 consists of 16 residues. The CDR3 DNA reads TGTGCCAGCAGCTTAGGCACGGGGGGGTCCACAGATACGCAGTATTTT. It specifies CASSLGTGGSTDTQYF. Full variable domain (missing parts from reference TRBV7-3 and TRBJ2-3): GAGVSQTPSNKVTEKGKYVELRCDPISGHTALYWYRQSLGQGPEFLIYFQGTGAADDSGLPNDRFFAVRPEGSVSTLKIQRTERGDSAVYLCASSLGTGGSTDTQYFGPGTRLTVL.

This chain connects TRBV7-9 to TRBJ2-5, with 8 bases aligning to TRBD1. Near its end, the DNA agrees better with TRBJ2-7, so the J call may be wrong. The CDR3 runs 14 residues. Germline V CDR1 and CDR2: SEHNR, FQNEAQ (reference sequence). The CDR3 loop is CASSMTGASYEQYF. The CDR3 DNA reads TGTGCCAGCAGCATGACAGGGGCCTCCTACGAGCAGTACTTC.

The chain carries TRBV28 and TRBJ1-2, with a tentative D call TRBD1 (6 bases). The germline V gene has CDR1 MDHEN and CDR2 SYDVKM. The CDR3 is made up of 15 amino acids. V shed 4 bases and J shed 4 bases, with 16 bases lying between them. In DNA, the CDR3 is TGTGCCAGCAGTTATACGGGGGGGGCAATCTATGGCTACACCTTC. Protein sequence: CASSYTGGAIYGYTF.

This clone showed up just once. The rearrangement joins TRBV11-2 to TRBJ2-1; 7 nucleotides align to TRBD1. J was trimmed by 5 bases and V by 5 bases; bases with no gene match: 15. The CDR3 is 17 residues long. Germline V CDR1 and CDR2: SGHAT, FQNNGV. CDR3 sequence (DNA): TGTGCCAGCAGCGCGAGATTCGTGGGGACAGCCAACAATGAGCAGTTCTTC. Translating gives CASSARFVGTANNEQFF.

This clone was counted a few times. V gene TRBV10-2 combines with J gene TRBJ2-2; D gene ambiguous. Trimming pared 4 bases from V and 0 bases from J, leaving 9 bases between. The CDR3 sequence is 15 residues long. The V gene's germline CDR1 is WSHSY and CDR2 SAAADI. DNA for the CDR3: TGCGCCAGCAGTGTTGAGCGACCGAACACCGGGGAGCTGTTTTTT. It specifies CASSVERPNTGELFF.

The rearrangement joins TRBV10-3 to TRBJ2-2; 8 bases match TRBD1. The CDR3 has 14 amino acids. In germline, CDR1 is ENHRY, CDR2 SYGVKD. V lost 4 bases, J lost 6 bases, and 4 bases stayed unmatched. As DNA, the CDR3 is TGTGCCATCAGTGGCCAGGGGGCCTCCGGGGAGCTGTTTTTT. Protein product: CAISGQGASGELFF.

This clone occurred a few times. This chain uses TRBV20-1 with TRBJ2-5; 8 bases agree with TRBD2. The germline V gene encodes CDR1 DFQATT and CDR2 SNEGSKA (reference sequence). V trimming: 8 bases; J trimming: 7 bases; junction bases outside the gene matches: 3. The CDR3 is made up of 10 amino acids. CDR3 coding DNA: TGCAGTTTTCTAGCGGGGACCCAGTACTTC. Its protein is CSFLAGTQYF.

This chain joins TRBV11-2 and TRBJ2-4; 7 positions match TRBD2. The CDR3 totals 15 residues. Germline V gene lookup returns CDR1 SGHAT and CDR2 FQNNGV. V was pared by 7 bases and J by 5 bases, with 11 bases of the junction left unmatched. The CDR3 DNA is TGTGCCAGCACCGCCGGTTCGGGAGGCCAAAACATTCAGTACTTC. Its translation is CASTAGSGGQNIQYF.

The rearrangement joins TRBV9 to TRBJ2-3, with D possibly matching TRBD1 (5 bases). From germline, CDR1 is SGDLS and CDR2 YYNGEE. This CDR3 has 14 amino acids. The V end lost 8 bases, the J end lost 2 bases, and 15 bases lay between the germline ends. The CDR3 bases are TGTGCCAGTACATCTGGGGCTTCCACAGATACGCAGTATTTT. As protein: CASTSGASTDTQYF. The variable domain in full, completed from reference TRBV9 and TRBJ2-3, reads DSGVTQTPKHLITATGQRVTLRCSPRSGDLSVYWYQQSLDQGLQFLIQYYNGEERAKGNILERFSAQQFPDLHSELNLSSLELGDSALYFCASTSGASTDTQYFGPGTRLTVL.

DNA for the CDR3: TGCGCCAGCAGCCAAGCTAGGACTAGGTTGGGGACAGATACGCAGTATTTT. Translating gives CASSQARTRLGTDTQYF. The chain links TRBV4-1 to TRBJ2-3; TRBD2 agrees at 7 bases. The germline CDR1 and CDR2 sequences are MGHRA and YSYEKL. The junction had 10 bases not matched to a gene; V was cut back by 1 base and J by 3 bases. The CDR3 consists of 17 residues.

This clone was detected only once. V and J are TRBV28 and TRBJ2-7; 9 bases line up with TRBD1. Looked up from germline, CDR1 is MDHEN and CDR2 is SYDVKM. The CDR3 covers 18 residues. Trimming took 4 bases from V and 2 from J; bases not matched to a gene: 15. In DNA form, the CDR3 reads TGTGCCAGCAGTTCTGTCCCGGGACAGGGACCAAGTCCCTACGAGCAGTACTTC. Translated: CASSSVPGQGPSPYEQYF.

This clone occurred once. The chain combines TRBV29-1 with TRBJ1-2; 9 bases agree with TRBD1. Germline-derived CDR1 and CDR2 are SQVTM and ANQGSEA. V was clipped by 0 bases and J by 8 bases; unmatched bases: 10. The CDR3 covers 15 residues. The CDR3 sequence: CSVEDLGTGRRGYTF. CDR3 bases: TGCAGCGTTGAAGATTTAGGGACAGGGCGCCGGGGCTACACCTTC.

This chain joins TRBV19 and TRBJ1-2; D call uncertain. CDR1 is LNHDA, CDR2 SQIVND, per germline (reference sequence). This CDR3 contains 15 residues. The CDR3 here is CACRQEGGGNYGYTF. CDR3 nucleotide sequence: TGTGCGTGCAGGCAGGAAGGAGGAGGGAACTATGGCTACACCTTC.

This clone turned up a few times. The chain is built from TRBV4-1 and TRBJ2-1; weak D call: TRBD2 (6 bases). Germline V gene sequence: CDR1 MGHRA, CDR2 YSYEKL. V shed 3 bases and J shed 9 bases, with 18 bases lying between them. The CDR3 is 15 amino acids. The CDR3 DNA follows: TGCGCCAGCAGCCAGGGACCCCGACGCGGGGTTGAGCAGTTCTTC. Protein sequence: CASSQGPRRGVEQFF.

The rearrangement uses TRBV5-4 and TRBJ2-5; TRBD1 matches 8 bases. From germline, CDR1 is SGHNT and CDR2 YYREEE (reference sequence). This CDR3 has 14 residues. V gave up 0 bases and J gave up 4 bases; unmatched junction bases: 2. In DNA form, the CDR3 reads TGTGCCAGCAGCTTGGACAGGGGGATAGAGACCCAGTACTTC. Amino acid sequence: CASSLDRGIETQYF.

This clone was seen once. The chain links TRBV5-4 to TRBJ1-2, with 10 bases lining up with TRBD1. Germline assignment: CDR1 SGHNT and CDR2 YYREEE (reference sequence). The CDR3 sequence is 17 residues long. Germline trimming cut 5 bases from V and 8 bases from J; bases unmatched to any gene: 18. CDR3 bases: TGTGCCAGCAGTTTAATGACAGGGGGCATCGCCCTGGCGGGCTACACCTTC. Translated, it gives CASSLMTGGIALAGYTF.

This rearrangement joins TRBV15 to TRBJ1-1; possibly TRBD1 for D (5 bases). The germline gives CDR1 LNHNV, CDR2 YYDKDF (reference sequence). Trimming removed 4 bases at V and 3 bases at J, with 12 bases between. The CDR3 totals 14 residues. CDR3 DNA sequence: TGTGCCACCAGCATCGGGACTTCTGACACTGAAGCTTTCTTT. Translation gives CATSIGTSDTEAFF.

The table lists this clone with a few counts. The rearrangement joins TRBV7-9 to TRBJ2-3; 16 bases fit TRBD2. The CDR3 spans 17 residues. Looked up from germline, CDR1 is SEHNR and CDR2 is FQNEAQ (reference sequence). Trimming removed 5 bases from V and 5 bases from J; junction bases left unmatched: 7. CDR3 sequence: CASSLGLAGGPGDTQYF. The CDR3 DNA reads as TGTGCCAGCAGCCTGGGACTAGCGGGGGGGCCCGGAGATACGCAGTATTTT.